The 6 T cell receptor beta chains below were found in one sample sequenced in a study of blood T cells in healthy people across ages. PCR was performed a second time for about 7 to 12 cycles using a sample-barcoded 5' primer and a J-beta primer mix. From the 5' RACE reads, TCRdb called clonotypes with MiXCR, one entry per CDR3 protein. The data show more than 650,000 distinct CDR3 sequences, around 24% seen once. The sample was also linked to a second study, of T cells of mothers and their children.

What was sequenced was blood. Receptor source: a boy between 10 and 17 years old in good health.

V is TRBV4-2 and J is TRBJ2-5; D possibly uses TRBD1 or TRBD2 (5 bases each). The germline V gene has CDR1 LGHNA and CDR2 YNFKEQ. V was clipped by 0 bases and J by 2 bases, with 16 bases between them. The CDR3 contains 17 residues. As DNA, the CDR3 is TGTGCCAGCAGCCAAGATCCTAGCAGGGTAGGTCAAGAGACCCAGTACTTC. Protein sequence: CASSQDPSRVGQETQYF.

The genes are TRBV6-5 and TRBJ1-4; weak D call: TRBD1 (6 bases). Germline lookup yields CDR1 MNHEY and CDR2 SVGAGI. Trimming left V 2 bases short and J 7 bases short, with 14 bases between. There are 15 residues in the CDR3. In DNA, the CDR3 is TGTGCCAGCAGTTACGACGGGGGGCCGAGTGAAAAACTGTTTTTT. Protein product: CASSYDGGPSEKLFF.

The rearrangement joins TRBV7-8 to TRBJ2-5, with D unresolved. V lost 1 base and J 5 bases, leaving 14 bases between the germline ends. The CDR3 has 15 amino acids. In germline, CDR1 is SGHVS, CDR2 FQNEAQ. This chain's CDR3 is CASSLGAYPRETQYF. For the CDR3, the DNA is TGTGCCAGCAGCTTAGGGGCCTACCCACGGGAGACCCAGTACTTC.

The chain has TRBV20-1 and TRBJ2-7, with no clear D. The germline V gene has CDR1 DFQATT and CDR2 SNEGSKA (reference sequence). The CDR3 is 13 residues long. V was pared by 3 bases and J by 0 bases, with 9 bases between. The CDR3 bases are TGCAGTGCTAGGGACGCGGCCTCCTACGAGCAGTACTTC. Protein product: CSARDAASYEQYF.

The rearrangement joins TRBV5-1 to TRBJ2-1; 10 bases line up with TRBD2. Germline loops: CDR1 SGHRS, CDR2 YFSETQ. V gave up 3 bases and J gave up 8 bases; unmatched junction bases: 8. CDR3 length equals 15 residues. CDR3 in amino acids: CASSSYLAGEDEQFF. CDR3 sequence (DNA): TGCGCCAGCAGCTCGTACCTAGCGGGGGAGGATGAGCAGTTCTTC.

V and J are TRBV7-2 and TRBJ2-5; TRBD2 aligns across 7 bases. Germline CDR1 is SGHTA and CDR2 is FQGNSA. CDR3 length: 13 residues. J was trimmed by 5 bases and V by 3 bases; bases with no gene match: 3. The CDR3: CASSFGGTETQYF. As DNA, the CDR3 is TGTGCCAGCAGCTTCGGGGGGACGGAGACCCAGTACTTC.